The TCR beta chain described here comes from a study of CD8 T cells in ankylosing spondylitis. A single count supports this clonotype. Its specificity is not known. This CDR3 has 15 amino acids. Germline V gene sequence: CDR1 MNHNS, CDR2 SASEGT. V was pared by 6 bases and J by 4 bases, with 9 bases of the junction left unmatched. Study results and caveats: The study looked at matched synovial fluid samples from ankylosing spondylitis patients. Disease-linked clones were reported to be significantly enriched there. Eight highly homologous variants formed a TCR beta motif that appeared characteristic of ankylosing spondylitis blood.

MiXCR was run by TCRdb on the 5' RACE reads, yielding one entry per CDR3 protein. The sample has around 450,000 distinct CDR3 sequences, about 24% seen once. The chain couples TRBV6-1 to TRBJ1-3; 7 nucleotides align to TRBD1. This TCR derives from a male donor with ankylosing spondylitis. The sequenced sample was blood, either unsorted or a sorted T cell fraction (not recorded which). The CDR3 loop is CASRPTGEEGNTIYF. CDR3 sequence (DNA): TGTGCCAGCAGACCTACAGGGGAGGAGGGAAACACCATATATTTT.